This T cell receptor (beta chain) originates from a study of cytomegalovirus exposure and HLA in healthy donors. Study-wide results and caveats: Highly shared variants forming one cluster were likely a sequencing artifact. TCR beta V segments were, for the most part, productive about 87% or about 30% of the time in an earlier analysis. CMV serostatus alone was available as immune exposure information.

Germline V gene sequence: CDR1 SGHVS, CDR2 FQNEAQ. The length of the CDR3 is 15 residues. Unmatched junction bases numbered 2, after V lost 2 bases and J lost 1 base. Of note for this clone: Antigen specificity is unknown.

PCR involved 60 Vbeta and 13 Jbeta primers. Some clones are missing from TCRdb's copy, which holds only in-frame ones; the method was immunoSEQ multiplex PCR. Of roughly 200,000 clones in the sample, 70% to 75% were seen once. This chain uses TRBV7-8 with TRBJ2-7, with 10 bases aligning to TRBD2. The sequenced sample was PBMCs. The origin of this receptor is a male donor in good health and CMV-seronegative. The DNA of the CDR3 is TGTGCCAGCAGCTTAATGGGACTAGCGTCCTACGAGCAGTACTTC. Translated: CASSLMGLASYEQYF.